Given below is one TCR beta chain in context. This sample was included in a study of technical replicates of blood from a few donors. The CDR3 has 17 residues. Between the trimmed V and J ends, which lost 5 bases and 3 bases, there was a span of 22 bases. Germline values: CDR1 LNHNV, CDR2 YYDKDF (reference sequence). TCRdb's copy holds only in-frame clones and misses some; the assay was immunoSEQ multiplex PCR. This sample carries about 73,000 clones, 93% of them seen once, and the ten largest clones take 0.25%. The sequenced material came from T cells isolated from PBMCs. The origin of this receptor is a human donor in good health. V is TRBV15 and J is TRBJ2-5, with D perhaps matching TRBD1 (7 bases). CDR3 sequence: CATSQGGKTGVEETQYF. CDR3 in DNA: TGTGCCACCAGCCAAGGGGGCAAGACGGGGGTGGAAGAGACCCAGTACTTC.